A selection of T cell receptor beta chains follows, all from one sample in a study of T cells in Graves' hyperthyroidism and ophthalmopathy. TCRdb processed the multiplex PCR reads anew with MiXCR; each CDR3 protein has one entry. This repertoire shows under 400,000 distinct CDR3 sequences, approximately 15% found once; its top ten account for around 10%. The sequenced sample was blood. The receptors shown here come from a woman aged 55-75 years with Graves' hyperthyroidism. CDR3s include the opening cysteine and the closing phenylalanine or tryptophan. The order of the fields is J gene, CDR3 length, V gene, CDR3 protein.

j_call: TRBJ2-7; cdr3_length: 17; v_call: TRBV11-3; cdr3_aa: CASSLGGDGLVAYEQYF
j_call: TRBJ2-7; cdr3_length: 13; v_call: TRBV28; cdr3_aa: CASSRGPTYEQYF
j_call: TRBJ2-7; cdr3_length: 13; v_call: TRBV20-1; cdr3_aa: CSATQELNTEQYF
j_call: TRBJ2-3; cdr3_length: 14; v_call: TRBV20-1; cdr3_aa: CSAVLAGDVDTQYF
j_call: TRBJ2-1; cdr3_length: 15; v_call: TRBV6-4; cdr3_aa: CASSEQGLAGGEQFF
j_call: TRBJ2-1; cdr3_length: 15; v_call: TRBV2; cdr3_aa: CASSMDRGSYNEQFF
j_call: TRBJ1-1; cdr3_length: 13; v_call: TRBV4-1; cdr3_aa: CASSQEGITEAFF
j_call: TRBJ2-1; cdr3_length: 16; v_call: TRBV20-1; cdr3_aa: CSARDTALAAYNEQFF
j_call: TRBJ1-1; cdr3_length: 14; v_call: TRBV11-2; cdr3_aa: CASSGESRRAEAFF
j_call: TRBJ1-5; cdr3_length: 16; v_call: TRBV9; cdr3_aa: CASSVGGQGVNQPQHF
j_call: TRBJ2-3; cdr3_length: 15; v_call: TRBV10-3; cdr3_aa: CAISGQALSTDTQYF
j_call: TRBJ1-2; cdr3_length: 15; v_call: TRBV5-4; cdr3_aa: CASRLGQGYDYGYTF
j_call: TRBJ2-3; cdr3_length: 13; v_call: TRBV27; cdr3_aa: CASQKRGTDTQYF
j_call: TRBJ2-3; cdr3_length: 15; v_call: TRBV3-1; cdr3_aa: CASSPRAGSTDTQYF
j_call: TRBJ2-1; cdr3_length: 15; v_call: TRBV18; cdr3_aa: CASSTTGYSYNEQFF
j_call: TRBJ1-5; cdr3_length: 15; v_call: TRBV20-1; cdr3_aa: CSAVRGHSSNQPQHF
j_call: TRBJ1-5; cdr3_length: 12; v_call: TRBV12-3/TRBV12-4; cdr3_aa: CASSFWGEPQHF
j_call: TRBJ2-5; cdr3_length: 14; v_call: TRBV20-1; cdr3_aa: CSARLGLSQETQYF
j_call: TRBJ2-1; cdr3_length: 15; v_call: TRBV20-1; cdr3_aa: CSARDLGGSPNEQFF
j_call: TRBJ1-1; cdr3_length: 13; v_call: TRBV19; cdr3_aa: CASSIGGGAEAFF
j_call: TRBJ2-1; cdr3_length: 15; v_call: TRBV10-3; cdr3_aa: CAISWGADSYNEQFF
j_call: TRBJ1-1; cdr3_length: 14; v_call: TRBV30; cdr3_aa: CAWSGTGGYTEAFF
j_call: TRBJ2-5; cdr3_length: 16; v_call: TRBV12-3/TRBV12-4; cdr3_aa: CASSLFPGGPGETQYF
j_call: TRBJ2-5; cdr3_length: 14; v_call: TRBV3-1; cdr3_aa: CASSQRELQETQYF
j_call: TRBJ2-3; cdr3_length: 15; v_call: TRBV18; cdr3_aa: CASSPPKGVPDTQYF
j_call: TRBJ2-1; cdr3_length: 16; v_call: TRBV25-1; cdr3_aa: CASSELGLAGDNEQFF
j_call: TRBJ2-7; cdr3_length: 16; v_call: TRBV6-4; cdr3_aa: CASSDFLAGGRHEQYF
j_call: TRBJ2-5; cdr3_length: 15; v_call: TRBV6-1; cdr3_aa: CASSVLAGGEETQYF
j_call: TRBJ1-1; cdr3_length: 15; v_call: TRBV5-5; cdr3_aa: CASSPPDISNTEAFF
j_call: TRBJ1-2; cdr3_length: 16; v_call: TRBV27; cdr3_aa: CASSFSKGPPYYGYTF
j_call: TRBJ2-1; cdr3_length: 16; v_call: TRBV5-1; cdr3_aa: CASSQGGRGRVNEQFF
j_call: TRBJ1-2; cdr3_length: 13; v_call: TRBV29-1; cdr3_aa: CSVGRSSSRGYTF
j_call: TRBJ1-5; cdr3_length: 13; v_call: TRBV2; cdr3_aa: CASSRGDQGPQHF
j_call: TRBJ1-1; cdr3_length: 14; v_call: TRBV30; cdr3_aa: CAWSVPGRRTEAFF
j_call: TRBJ2-7; cdr3_length: 14; v_call: TRBV10-1; cdr3_aa: CASSESPGPYEQYF
j_call: TRBJ2-6; cdr3_length: 17; v_call: TRBV30; cdr3_aa: CAWSVRQAASGADVLTF
j_call: TRBJ1-3; cdr3_length: 14; v_call: TRBV28; cdr3_aa: CASSLTSSGNTIYF
j_call: TRBJ1-1; cdr3_length: 14; v_call: TRBV7-9; cdr3_aa: CASSLVDGASEAFF
j_call: TRBJ1-4; cdr3_length: 16; v_call: TRBV6-1; cdr3_aa: CASSGGQGWRDEKLFF
j_call: TRBJ2-5; cdr3_length: 15; v_call: TRBV7-9; cdr3_aa: CASSFWTGAGETQYF
j_call: TRBJ2-5; cdr3_length: 17; v_call: TRBV18; cdr3_aa: CASSPTEVRLAPETQYF
j_call: TRBJ2-3; cdr3_length: 16; v_call: TRBV5-1; cdr3_aa: CASSLGDRGPRGTQYF
j_call: TRBJ2-1; cdr3_length: 15; v_call: TRBV4-1; cdr3_aa: CASSHRQGGGNEQFF
j_call: TRBJ2-2; cdr3_length: 16; v_call: TRBV6-5; cdr3_aa: CASSYSGGRPTGELFF
j_call: TRBJ2-3; cdr3_length: 13; v_call: TRBV20-1; cdr3_aa: CSASQGAPDTQYF
j_call: TRBJ2-5; cdr3_length: 14; v_call: TRBV15; cdr3_aa: CATSRWGSQETQYF